The clone carrying this T cell receptor (beta chain) was counted many times. These data are taken from a study of T cells in Graves' hyperthyroidism and ophthalmopathy. CDR3 length: 14 residues. V was cut by 2 bases and J by 7 bases, with 12 bases left in between. Source material for PBMCs was over 7.5 ml fresh peripheral blood. Authors of the study amplified TCR beta CDR3 regions from RNA transcripts. An initial round of RT-PCR targeting the TCR CDR3 relied on the HTBI primer set. TCRdb fed the multiplex PCR reads into MiXCR, producing one record per CDR3 protein. Among about 600,000 distinct CDR3 sequences listed, more than 13% were seen once.

The chain combines TRBV12-3 or TRBV12-4 with TRBJ1-5, with D hard to call. The sequenced sample was blood. The clonotype comes from a woman under 30 with Graves' ophthalmopathy. As DNA, the CDR3 is TGTGCCAGCAGTTTAACACAATACGGGCAGCCCCAGCATTTT. Protein: CASSLTQYGQPQHF.